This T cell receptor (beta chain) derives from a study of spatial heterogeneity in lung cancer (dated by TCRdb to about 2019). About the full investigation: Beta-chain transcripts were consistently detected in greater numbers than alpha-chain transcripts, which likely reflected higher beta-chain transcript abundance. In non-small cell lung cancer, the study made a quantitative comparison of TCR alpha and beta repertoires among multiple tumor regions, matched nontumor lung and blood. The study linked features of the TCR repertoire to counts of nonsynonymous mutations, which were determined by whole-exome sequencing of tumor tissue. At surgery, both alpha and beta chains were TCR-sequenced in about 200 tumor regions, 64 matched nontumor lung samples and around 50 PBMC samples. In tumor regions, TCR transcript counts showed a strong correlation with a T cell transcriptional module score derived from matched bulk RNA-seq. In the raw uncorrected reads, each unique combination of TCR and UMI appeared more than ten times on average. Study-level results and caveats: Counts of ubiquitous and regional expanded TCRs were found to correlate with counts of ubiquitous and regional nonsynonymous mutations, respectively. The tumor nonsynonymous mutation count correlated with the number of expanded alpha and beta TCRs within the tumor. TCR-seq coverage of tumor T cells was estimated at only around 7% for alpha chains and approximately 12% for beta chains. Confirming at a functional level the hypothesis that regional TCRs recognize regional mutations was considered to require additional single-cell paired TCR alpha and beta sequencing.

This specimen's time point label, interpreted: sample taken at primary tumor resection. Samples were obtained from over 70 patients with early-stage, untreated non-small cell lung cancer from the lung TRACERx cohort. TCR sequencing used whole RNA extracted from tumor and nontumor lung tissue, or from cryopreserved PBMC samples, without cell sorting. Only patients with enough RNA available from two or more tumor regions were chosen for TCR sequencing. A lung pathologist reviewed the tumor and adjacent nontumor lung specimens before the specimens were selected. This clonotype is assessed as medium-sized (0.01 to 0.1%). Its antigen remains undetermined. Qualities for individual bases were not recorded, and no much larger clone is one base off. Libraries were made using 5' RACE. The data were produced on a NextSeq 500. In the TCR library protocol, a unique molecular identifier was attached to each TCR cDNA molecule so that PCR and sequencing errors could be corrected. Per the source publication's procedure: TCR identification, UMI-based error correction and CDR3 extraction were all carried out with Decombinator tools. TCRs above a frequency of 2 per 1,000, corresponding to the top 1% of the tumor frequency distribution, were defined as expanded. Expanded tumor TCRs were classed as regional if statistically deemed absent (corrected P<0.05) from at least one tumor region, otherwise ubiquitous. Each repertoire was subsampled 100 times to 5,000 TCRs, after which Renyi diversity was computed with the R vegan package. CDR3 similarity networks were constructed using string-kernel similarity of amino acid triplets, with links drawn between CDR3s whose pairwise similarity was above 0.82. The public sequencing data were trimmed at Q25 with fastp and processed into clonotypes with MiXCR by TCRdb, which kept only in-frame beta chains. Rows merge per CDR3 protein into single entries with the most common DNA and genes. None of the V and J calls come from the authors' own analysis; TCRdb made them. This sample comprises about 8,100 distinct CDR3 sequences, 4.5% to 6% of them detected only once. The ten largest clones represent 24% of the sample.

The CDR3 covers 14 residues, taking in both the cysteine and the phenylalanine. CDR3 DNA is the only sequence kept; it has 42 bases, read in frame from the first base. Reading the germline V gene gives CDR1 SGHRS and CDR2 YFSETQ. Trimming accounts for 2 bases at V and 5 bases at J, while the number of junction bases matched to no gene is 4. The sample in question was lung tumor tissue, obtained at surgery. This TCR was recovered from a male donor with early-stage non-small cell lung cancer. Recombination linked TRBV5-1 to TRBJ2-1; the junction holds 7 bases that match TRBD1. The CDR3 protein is CASSLQTGNNEQFF. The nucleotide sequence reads TGCGCCAGCAGCTTACAGACAGGGAACAATGAGCAGTTCTTC.